The clone carrying this T cell receptor (beta chain) has only one observation. Its antigen is still unknown. Unique molecular identifiers (one per individual cDNA molecule) were attached. From the 5' RACE reads, TCRdb called clonotypes with MiXCR, one entry per CDR3 protein. The data show around 88,000 distinct CDR3 sequences, around an eighth seen once. This CDR3 is 15 amino acids long. Germline V gene data show CDR1 as SGDLS and CDR2 as YYNGEE. V was trimmed by 0 bases and J by 6 bases, leaving 14 bases between them. These data originate in a study of early T cells in non-severe SARS-CoV-2 infection. Study as a whole: Unsorted whole blood bulk RNA was sequenced, with unpaired chains. Regarding the study as a whole: Sequences matched to VDJdb favored anti-spike CD8 responses, while private and CD4 specificities were missed.

The source of this sequence is an adult who was a healthcare worker with PCR-confirmed SARS-CoV-2 infection or an uninfected control (not recorded which). V gene TRBV9 combines with J gene TRBJ2-3; the D gene is possibly TRBD1 (5 bases). What was sequenced was whole blood. Here the CDR3 DNA reads TGTGCCAGCAGCGTAGCCCCCCAAGGGGCGGATACGCAGTATTTT. Protein product: CASSVAPQGADTQYF.